This T cell receptor (beta chain) was sequenced in a study of shared clonotypes between healthy human individuals. A note on this clone: Its antigen is not known.

The V segment lost 6 bases and the J segment 3 bases; nucleotides outside the gene matches: 6. The CDR3 is made up of 15 amino acids. Germline V gene sequence: CDR1 MNHEY, CDR2 SVGAGI. Overall study results and limits: Memory subsets generally showed smaller estimated richness than naive subsets did. The represented genetic and exposure-history diversity was limited by the small number of donors. An expected dependence of interdonor clonotype sharing on sequencing depth was noted.

Profiling relied on immunoSEQ multiplex PCR, and the TCRdb table lists in-frame clones only, not all of them. The sample carries some 1,900,000 clones, approximately 95% recorded once. Cells designated naive CD8 were CD45RO-negative and were positively selected for CCR7, with terminally differentiated effector memory CD45RA+ cells excluded. This rearrangement joins TRBV6-5 to TRBJ1-4, with 8 bases aligning to TRBD1. This sequence was found in a man younger than 35 in good health. Sequences were obtained from naive CD8+ T cells sorted from blood. Here the CDR3 reads CASRTQGAANEKLFF. As DNA, the CDR3 is TGTGCCAGCAGAACTCAGGGGGCGGCTAATGAAAAACTGTTTTTT.